What follows are 14 T cell receptor beta chains derived from one specimen sequenced in a study of blood T cell repertoires in COVID-19. Assay: immunoSEQ multiplex PCR; the TCRdb copy retains only in-frame clones and omits some. The table shows 150,000 to 200,000 clones, with about four fifths occurring only once. The specimen was peripheral blood. The receptors were sampled from a woman of 80 years or more with COVID-19, enrolled during active disease.

The chain joins TRBV30 to TRBJ2-7; TRBD1 might be the D (7 bases). The CDR3 has 12 amino acids. CDR1 is GTSNPN and CDR2 is SVGIG in the germline V gene (reference sequence). Trimming left V 7 bases short and J 5 bases short, with 15 bases between. CDR3 DNA: TGTGCCTCCAGGGGGGAACGGGACGAGCAGTACTTC. Amino acid sequence: CASRGERDEQYF.

This clone came up a few times. J is TRBJ2-1 and V is TRBV7-6; tentative D call: TRBD2 (5 bases). The CDR3 is 13 amino acids. Germline CDR1 SGHVS, CDR2 FNYEAQ. V lost 4 bases and J lost 2, with 6 bases in between. The CDR3 sequence is CASSSSPYNEQFF. As DNA, the CDR3 is TGTGCCAGCAGCTCTAGCCCCTACAATGAGCAGTTCTTC.

The chain joins TRBV11-1 to TRBJ2-5, with 9 bases matching TRBD2. The germline V gene has CDR1 SGHAT and CDR2 FQDESV (reference sequence). V dropped 0 bases and J dropped 4; count of bases not matched to a gene: 15. The CDR3 extends over 19 amino acids. The CDR3 protein is CASSLALWAGGPEAETQYF. The CDR3 coding sequence is TGTGCCAGCAGCTTAGCACTTTGGGCGGGGGGGCCGGAGGCAGAGACCCAGTACTTC.

V usage is TRBV14 and J usage is TRBJ2-7, with a weak D call TRBD1 (5 bases). This CDR3 region has 16 residues. The V end was cut by 2 bases, the J end by 2 bases, with 16 bases between. Per germline, CDR1 SGHDN and CDR2 FVKESK. As DNA, the CDR3 is TGTGCCAGCAGCCAATACGGAACAGGACGGGCCTACGAGCAGTACTTC. Translation: CASSQYGTGRAYEQYF.

This chain connects TRBV3-1 (or the pseudogene TRBV3-2) to TRBJ1-1, with TRBD1 as a possible D gene (5 bases). Germline CDR1 is LGHDT and CDR2 is YNNKEL (reference sequence). The V end lost 4 bases, the J end lost 5 bases, and 17 bases lay between the germline ends. The CDR3 length is 15 residues. The CDR3 protein is CASSPTEGLGTEAFF. The CDR3 nucleotides are TGTGCCAGCAGCCCCACGGAGGGGTTGGGGACTGAAGCTTTCTTT.

The chain employs TRBV4-1 and TRBJ1-2; 8 bases fit TRBD1. Looked up from germline, CDR1 is MGHRA and CDR2 is YSYEKL. The V and J ends lost 3 bases and 7 bases, in that order; junction bases with no gene match: 13. CDR3 size: 16 residues. CDR3 coding DNA: TGCGCCAGCAGCCAGGGAGGGCCACCAGGGGGCGTTGGCTACACCTTC. The encoded protein is CASSQGGPPGGVGYTF.

The chain links TRBV20-1 to TRBJ2-3; D ambiguous. This CDR3 comprises 11 residues. V gave up 2 bases and J gave up 6 bases, with 6 bases separating them. The V gene's germline CDR1 is DFQATT and CDR2 SNEGSKA (reference sequence). The CDR3 loop is CSARFADTQYF. CDR3 coding DNA: TGCAGTGCTAGATTTGCGGATACGCAGTATTTT.

The rearrangement uses TRBV28 and TRBJ1-2, with 7 bases matching TRBD1. With 2 bases clipped from V and 8 bases from J, the junction kept 11 bases outside the gene matches. Germline CDR1 MDHEN, CDR2 SYDVKM. The CDR3 has 15 amino acids. The DNA of the CDR3 is TGTGCCAGCAGTTTACCGTACCTGGGACAGATAGGCTACACCTTC. The encoded protein is CASSLPYLGQIGYTF.

V gene TRBV9 combines with J gene TRBJ2-1, with D possibly being TRBD1 (6 bases). The CDR3 covers 12 residues. Trimming cost V 0 bases and J 9 bases, with 7 bases left between them. The germline V gene encodes CDR1 SGDLS and CDR2 YYNGEE. As DNA, the CDR3 is TGTGCCAGCAGCGTAGTAGGGGGTGAGCAGTTCTTC. This encodes CASSVVGGEQFF. Combining the CDR3 with reference TRBV9 and TRBJ2-1 gives the whole variable domain DSGVTQTPKHLITATGQRVTLRCSPRSGDLSVYWYQQSLDQGLQFLIQYYNGEERAKGNILERFSAQQFPDLHSELNLSSLELGDSALYFCASSVVGGEQFFGPGTRLTVL.

The chain employs TRBV4-1 and TRBJ1-4, with 8 positions matching TRBD1. CDR3 size: 19 residues. The ends lost 4 bases at V and 0 bases at J; junction bases unmatched: 13. Germline V gene data show CDR1 as MGHRA and CDR2 as YSYEKL. CDR3 region: CASSPPGQATSATNEKLFF. The CDR3 DNA follows: TGCGCCAGCAGCCCGCCGGGACAGGCGACCTCTGCAACTAATGAAAAACTGTTTTTT.

This chain joins TRBV5-1 and TRBJ1-2; no definite D call. This CDR3 comprises 15 residues. CDR1 is SGHRS and CDR2 is YFSETQ in the germline V gene. The V gene lost 2 bases and the J gene lost 2 bases, with 13 bases spanning the gap. The chain's CDR3 is CASSFGGLQNYGYTF. In DNA form, the CDR3 reads TGCGCCAGCAGCTTTGGTGGCCTCCAAAACTATGGCTACACCTTC.

The V gene is TRBV24-1, the J gene TRBJ2-3; D perhaps matches TRBD1 (6 bases). The germline V gene encodes CDR1 KGHDR and CDR2 SFDVKD. This CDR3 spans 13 amino acids. The germline V and J ends were trimmed by 10 bases and 1 base, with 11 bases remaining between them. CDR3 DNA sequence: TGTGCCACGGGGGACATACGCACAGATACGCAGTATTTT. The encoded protein is CATGDIRTDTQYF.

The chain uses TRBV5-1 and TRBJ2-7; the match to TRBD1 covers 9 bases. Germline V gene data show CDR1 as SGHRS and CDR2 as YFSETQ. The CDR3 has 15 residues. Trimming took 4 bases from V and 1 from J; bases not matched to a gene: 6. The CDR3 loop reads CASSAGQGRSYEQYF. CDR3 DNA sequence: TGCGCCAGCAGCGCCGGACAGGGGCGTTCCTACGAGCAGTACTTC.

The V call is TRBV28, the J call TRBJ2-7; D might be TRBD2 (5 bases). This CDR3 region has 15 residues. Trimming stripped 5 bases from V and 2 bases from J, with 16 bases between. Germline loops: CDR1 MDHEN, CDR2 SYDVKM. The DNA of the CDR3 is TGTGCCAGCAGTCGTTATCCCGGAGGCACCTACGAGCAGTACTTC. Its translation: CASSRYPGGTYEQYF. Full variable domain (missing parts from reference TRBV28 and TRBJ2-7): DVKVTQSSRYLVKRTGEKVFLECVQDMDHENMFWYRQDPGLGLRLIYFSYDVKMKEKGDIPEGYSVSREKKERFSLILESASTNQTSMYLCASSRYPGGTYEQYFGPGTRLTVT.